This T cell receptor (beta chain) is drawn from a study of blood T cell repertoires in COVID-19 (dated by TCRdb to about 2020). Notes on the research overall: Samples from collaborators originated in the United States, Italy and Spain and spanned both the acute and convalescent phases of COVID-19. The dataset comprised deeply sampled blood TCRbeta repertoires from subjects exposed to, actively infected with, or recovered from COVID-19. Samples were obtained from the ongoing ImmuneRACE study (first 160 participants) and from over a thousand subjects provided by 6 global collaborators. A freely available public database, intended as a resource for researchers studying the immune response to SARS-CoV-2, is where the repertoires were released. The material from the prospective study consisted of cDNA or gDNA derived from T cells, B-cell-depleted T cells, or PBMCs. Sample metadata almost always included a de-identified subject ID, COVID-19 status, age in years and sex. Where available, HLA class I and class II types were taken from metadata supplied by the sample provider and were not determined by assay-based typing. The research as a whole found: How much clinical and demographic metadata was included differed by source and by participant, and the metadata was provided uncurated.

Enrolling through a virtual design, the prospective study's participants ranged in age from roughly 18 to 89 years and lived across some 22 United States geographic areas. In the prospective study, participants were assigned to cohorts based on the clinical history participants reported in a screening survey and a study questionnaire. In the prospective study, mobile phlebotomists collected whole blood, serum and a nasopharyngeal or oropharyngeal swab from each participant. Prospective study participants could optionally give additional blood draws and questionnaires over an approximately 2-month period. Blood samples from the prospective study were shipped frozen or at room temperature prior to DNA extraction. The immunoSEQ Assay, a bias-controlled multiplex PCR, was used to amplify TCRbeta CDR3 regions from genomic DNA. The authors' analysis ran thus. Within the assay, amplification of reference gene primers was used to estimate how many nucleated cells each sample contained. Sequence reads were collapsed and filtered to measure the absolute abundance of every unique TCRbeta CDR3 rearrangement. Productive Simpson clonality was computed per sample as the square root of Simpson's diversity index over productive rearrangements. TCRdb mirrors the immuneACCESS table, restricted to in-frame sequences. Some clones are absent from its copies; in checked studies, under half trace to an unresolved V gene, and the reason for the others is unknown. Clone size and V and J calls were adopted from that table, with D and trimming inferred from the DNA. This sample has fewer than 350,000 clones in its table, and approximately 91% of those were observed once. Roughly 2.1% of the sample is taken by the ten largest.

Notes on this clone: Its antigen is still unknown. Base qualities are not recorded, but no much larger clone differs from it by a single base.

The clonotype comes from a woman between 35 and 50 years old with acute COVID-19. Sequencing used PBMCs or T cells enriched from blood (not recorded which).

The bases are TGTGCCAGCAGCCAGAGGTCGGGACAGGCTAATGAAAAACTGTTTTTT. Its protein reads: CASSQRSGQANEKLFF. The chain couples TRBV5-6 to TRBJ1-4; 8 bases in the middle match TRBD1. Its CDR3 holds 16 amino acids, cysteine through phenylalanine. Of the read, only the CDR3 DNA is kept; its 48 bases are in frame from base 1. V loses 4 bases at its end and J loses 3 bases; junction bases beyond the gene matches: 8. For CDR1 and CDR2, the germline V gene lists SGHDT and YYEEEE.